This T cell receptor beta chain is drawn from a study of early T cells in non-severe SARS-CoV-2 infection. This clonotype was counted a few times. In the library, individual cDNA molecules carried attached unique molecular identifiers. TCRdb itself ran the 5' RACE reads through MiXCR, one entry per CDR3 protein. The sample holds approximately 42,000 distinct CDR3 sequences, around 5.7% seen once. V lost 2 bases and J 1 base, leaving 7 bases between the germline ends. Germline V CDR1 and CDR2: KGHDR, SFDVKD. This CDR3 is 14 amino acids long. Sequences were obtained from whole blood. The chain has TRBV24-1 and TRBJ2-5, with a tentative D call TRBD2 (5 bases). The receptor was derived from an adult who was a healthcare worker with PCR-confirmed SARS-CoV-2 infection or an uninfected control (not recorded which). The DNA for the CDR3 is TGTGCCACCAGTGATTCTGGAGGCCAAGAGACCCAGTACTTC. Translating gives CATSDSGGQETQYF.